Presented here are 26 T cell receptor beta chains from one specimen sequenced in a study of a mutant IDH1 vaccine in newly diagnosed glioma. Clones were read by immunoSEQ multiplex PCR, and TCRdb kept only the in-frame ones, dropping some. This sample has around 99,000 clones; about 80% occur once, and the top ten carry 7.5%. Time point meaning: baseline, week 1 (first vaccination visit). The sample's treatment: pre-vaccination baseline after standard-of-care therapy. Sequencing used PBMCs, obtained from a glioma patient treated with radiotherapy, temozolomide or both. The receptors here all came from a middle-aged man with glioma.

This clone was seen a few times. The V and J genes are TRBV19 and TRBJ1-5; 7 bases agree with TRBD1. Germline CDR1 and CDR2: LNHDA and SQIVND (reference sequence). The CDR3 contains 14 residues. V shed 7 bases and J 3 bases; nucleotides not matched to a gene: 6. In DNA, the CDR3 is TGTGCCAGTACCCCGGACAGGCTCAATCAGCCCCAGCATTTT. Its translation: CASTPDRLNQPQHF.

As to this clone: Other DNA sequences in this specimen translate into the identical CDR3. The rearrangement links TRBV27 to TRBJ1-5; unclear D gene. Germline V gene data show CDR1 as MNHEY and CDR2 as SMNVEV (reference sequence). The CDR3 is made up of 13 amino acids. With 5 bases removed from V and 5 bases from J, the gap between germline ends came to 10 bases. The DNA for the CDR3 is TGTGCCAGCAGTCTGAGGGCTGATCAGCCCCAGCATTTT. Amino acids: CASSLRADQPQHF.

This chain links TRBV10-3 with TRBJ1-3; D is undetermined. The CDR3 spans 15 residues. Trimming removed 6 bases at V and 4 bases at J, with 16 bases between. From germline, CDR1 is ENHRY and CDR2 SYGVKD. CDR3 DNA: TGTGCCATCAGGGAACCCTCCGGTTGGGGAAACACCATATATTTT. It translates to CAIREPSGWGNTIYF.

This clone was seen more than once but under ten times. This rearrangement joins TRBV4-3 to TRBJ2-6, with D hard to call. V was trimmed by 4 bases and J by 2 bases, leaving 18 bases between them. Germline loops: CDR1 LGHNA, CDR2 YSLEER. This CDR3 contains 18 residues. The CDR3, as DNA: TGCGCCAGCAGCCGAGACTCGAGCCCCTTCGCTGGGGCCAACGTCCTGACTTTC. Translation: CASSRDSSPFAGANVLTF.

The chain joins TRBV4-3 to TRBJ2-1; D is perhaps TRBD1 or TRBD2 (6 bases each). The V gene lost 0 bases and the J gene lost 5 bases, with 14 bases spanning the gap. Germline V gene sequence: CDR1 LGHNA, CDR2 YSLEER. The CDR3 is 16 amino acids. The CDR3 coding sequence is TGCGCCAGCAGCCAAGATTTAATAGGGGGGAACAATGAGCAGTTCTTC. Encoded protein: CASSQDLIGGNNEQFF.

The J gene is TRBJ1-2, the V gene TRBV19, with D unclear. Germline V gene sequence: CDR1 LNHDA, CDR2 SQIVND (reference sequence). Trimming stripped 9 bases from V and 3 bases from J, with 14 bases between. The CDR3 is made up of 13 amino acids. The CDR3 DNA reads TGTGCCAGCTCTGGCGGAGTGGACTATGGCTACACCTTC. Translating it yields CASSGGVDYGYTF.

This chain connects TRBV6-1 to TRBJ2-7; TRBD2 agrees at 14 bases. Germline values: CDR1 MNHNS, CDR2 SASEGT. The ends lost 4 bases at V and 2 bases at J; junction bases unmatched: 13. The CDR3 has 19 residues. CDR3 sequence reads: CASSVLGTSGRPDPYEQYF. CDR3 nucleotide sequence: TGTGCCAGCAGTGTGTTGGGGACTAGCGGGAGACCGGATCCCTACGAGCAGTACTTC.

The rearrangement joins TRBV13 to TRBJ2-3; tentatively, D is TRBD2 (6 bases). The CDR3 has 16 residues. The V and J ends lost 4 bases and 8 bases respectively, with 22 bases between them. The germline CDR1 and CDR2 sequences are PRHDT and FYEKMQ (reference sequence). This chain's CDR3 is CASSWVRDTDGGTQYF. CDR3 in DNA: TGTGCCAGCAGCTGGGTCCGGGATACCGACGGGGGTACGCAGTATTTT. The whole variable domain, remainder taken from reference TRBV13 and TRBJ2-3, is AAGVIQSPRHLIKEKRETATLKCYPIPRHDTVYWYQQGPGQDPQFLISFYEKMQSDKGSIPDRFSAQQFSDYHSELNMSSLELGDSALYFCASSWVRDTDGGTQYFGPGTRLTVL.

This chain links TRBV29-1 with TRBJ2-7, with unresolved D. The CDR3 is made up of 10 amino acids. CDR1 and CDR2 from the germline V gene are SQVTM and ANQGSEA. Trimming left V 4 bases short and J 1 base short, with 2 bases between. CDR3 amino acids: CSVGSYEQYF. CDR3 coding DNA: TGCAGCGTTGGATCCTACGAGCAGTACTTC.

The rearrangement links TRBV30 to TRBJ2-4; tentatively, D is TRBD2 (6 bases). V was trimmed by 3 bases and J by 6 bases, leaving 21 bases between them. The germline CDR1 and CDR2 sequences are GTSNPN and SVGIG (reference sequence). This CDR3 has 16 amino acids. In DNA, the CDR3 is TGTGCCTGGAGCTCCCCCTCTGGGGGGAACCTAAACATTCAGTACTTC. It codes for CAWSSPSGGNLNIQYF.

The table lists this clone with a few counts. The chain couples TRBV6-1 to TRBJ1-5, with no clear D. Germline V CDR1 and CDR2: MNHNS, SASEGT. This CDR3 contains 13 residues. V was pared by 3 bases and J by 4 bases, with 7 bases between. Written as DNA, the CDR3 is TGTGCCAGCAGTGATCTAGATAATCAGCCCCAGCATTTT. Its protein is CASSDLDNQPQHF.

The V and J genes are TRBV11-2 and TRBJ2-2, with a possible D match to TRBD2 (7 bases). V shed 3 bases and J shed 6 bases, with 17 bases lying between them. The CDR3 runs 16 residues. The V gene's germline CDR1 is SGHAT and CDR2 FQNNGV. The CDR3 sequence is CASSFNLGGLSGELFF. CDR3 DNA sequence: TGTGCCAGCAGCTTTAACCTCGGGGGGCTCTCCGGGGAGCTGTTTTTT.

V is TRBV6-5 and J is TRBJ2-7; 11 bases are shared with TRBD2. Per the germline V gene, CDR1 is MNHEY and CDR2 is SVGAGI. J gave up 6 bases and V 4 bases, and 11 bases lay outside the gene matches. This CDR3 has 16 residues. The CDR3 DNA is TGTGCCAGCAGTTCCTTAGCGGGAGGGTCTACTCGCGAGCAGTACTTC. Amino acid sequence: CASSSLAGGSTREQYF.

The chain uses TRBV5-1 and TRBJ2-7, with TRBD1 matching over 9 bases. Trimming removed 4 bases from V and 2 bases from J; junction bases left unmatched: 7. CDR3 length: 15 amino acids. Germline V gene data show CDR1 as SGHRS and CDR2 as YFSETQ. The CDR3 loop is CASSPRRTGAYEQYF. In nucleotides, the CDR3 is TGCGCCAGCAGCCCGAGACGGACAGGGGCCTACGAGCAGTACTTC. Looking up the rest from reference TRBV5-1 and TRBJ2-7 gives the full variable domain: KAGVTQTPRYLIKTRGQQVTLSCSPISGHRSVSWYQQTPGQGLQFLFEYFSETQRNKGNFPGRFSGRQFSNSRSEMNVSTLELGDSALYLCASSPRRTGAYEQYFGPGTRLTVT.

The chain couples TRBV19 to TRBJ2-5; D is unresolved. The V gene lost 6 bases and the J gene lost 5 bases, with 7 bases spanning the gap. The length of the CDR3 is 11 residues. Per germline, CDR1 LNHDA and CDR2 SQIVND (reference sequence). For the CDR3, the DNA is TGTGCCAGTAGGTCCGGGGAGACCCAGTACTTC. Translation: CASRSGETQYF.

For the CDR3, the DNA is TGTGCCATCAGCTCTCATTCGGGGCGGGGGATACAGTACGAGCAGTACTTC. Translation: CAISSHSGRGIQYEQYF. The rearrangement joins TRBV10-3 to TRBJ2-7, with 7 bases lining up with TRBD2. The V gene end was trimmed by 6 bases and the J gene end by 4 bases; junction bases not matched to a gene: 18. Germline CDR1 reads ENHRY; CDR2 reads SYGVKD. The CDR3 is 17 amino acids.

V usage is TRBV30 and J usage is TRBJ1-3; D gene ambiguous. CDR1 and CDR2 (germline): GTSNPN, SVGIG (reference sequence). The CDR3 is 13 amino acids. The V end was cut by 6 bases, the J end by 0 bases, with 9 bases between. CDR3 sequence (DNA): TGTGCCTGTGGACCGTCCTCTGGAAACACCATATATTTT. Translated, it gives CACGPSSGNTIYF. Variable domain in full (rest from reference TRBV30 and TRBJ1-3): SQTIHQWPATLVQPVGSPLSLECTVEGTSNPNLYWYRQAAGRGLQLLFYSVGIGQISSEVPQNLSASRPQDRQFILSSKKLLLSDSGFYLCACGPSSGNTIYFGEGSWLTVV.

As for this clone: This CDR3 is also generated by other DNA sequences in the sample. The chain is built from TRBV7-2 and TRBJ2-3, with 9 bases that match TRBD1. The ends lost 4 bases at V and 3 bases at J; junction bases unmatched: 5. CDR1 is SGHTA, CDR2 FQGNSA, per germline. The CDR3 sequence is 15 residues long. CDR3 in amino acids: CASSSQGALTDTQYF. The CDR3 DNA follows: TGTGCCAGCAGCTCACAGGGGGCGCTTACAGATACGCAGTATTTT.

V usage is TRBV5-6 and J usage is TRBJ2-3; D unclear. This CDR3 contains 15 residues. V dropped 4 bases and J dropped 0 bases, with 12 bases sitting between them. Germline lookup yields CDR1 SGHDT and CDR2 YYEEEE. In DNA form, the CDR3 reads TGTGCCAGCAGCCGCGAAGCGCGGAGCACAGATACGCAGTATTTT. It is translated as CASSREARSTDTQYF. The whole variable domain, filled in from reference TRBV5-6 and TRBJ2-3, reads DAGVTQSPTHLIKTRGQQVTLRCSPKSGHDTVSWYQQALGQGPQFIFQYYEEEERQRGNFPDRFSGHQFPNYSSELNVNALLLGDSALYLCASSREARSTDTQYFGPGTRLTVL.

A note on this clone: The identical CDR3 is also encoded by other nucleotide sequences in the sample. The chain recombines TRBV10-3 with TRBJ2-7, with D tentatively TRBD1 (6 bases). The germline V and J ends were trimmed by 6 bases and 0 bases, with 6 bases remaining between them. Germline CDR1 reads ENHRY; CDR2 reads SYGVKD. The CDR3 consists of 12 residues. In DNA form, the CDR3 reads TGTGCCATCAGGACAGGCTCCTACGAGCAGTACTTC. As protein: CAIRTGSYEQYF.

This chain joins TRBV11-2 and TRBJ1-4; D may be TRBD1 (5 bases). Trimming stripped 0 bases from V and 3 bases from J, with 14 bases between. Germline V gene lookup returns CDR1 SGHAT and CDR2 FQNNGV. The CDR3 extends over 17 amino acids. The CDR3 DNA is TGTGCCAGCAGCTTAGACCCCACCGAGGGACCTAATGAAAAACTGTTTTTT. Protein: CASSLDPTEGPNEKLFF.

V is TRBV28 and J is TRBJ2-2; D remains ambiguous. CDR3 size: 16 residues. Germline values: CDR1 MDHEN, CDR2 SYDVKM. Trimming shortened V by 5 bases and J by 6 bases, and 19 bases separated the two germline ends. CDR3 sequence reads: CASSPPTPVLSGELFF. Here the CDR3 DNA reads TGTGCCAGCAGTCCCCCGACACCGGTATTGTCCGGGGAGCTGTTTTTT.

The sample holds a few counts of this clone. The rearrangement uses TRBV15 and TRBJ2-1, with D hard to call. The V gene lost 1 base and the J gene lost 7 bases, with 14 bases spanning the gap. Per germline, CDR1 LNHNV and CDR2 YYDKDF (reference sequence). CDR3 length equals 15 residues. The CDR3 here is CATSRARMQRNEQFF. As DNA, the CDR3 is TGTGCCACCAGCAGAGCTCGGATGCAGAGGAATGAGCAGTTCTTC.

The CDR3: CASSYSLRAGQPQHF. The CDR3 DNA sequence: TGTGCCAGCAGCTACAGTCTTCGGGCGGGTCAGCCCCAGCATTTT. This chain links TRBV11-2 with TRBJ1-5; no firm D call. There are 15 residues in the CDR3. The V and J ends lost 4 bases and 6 bases respectively, with 16 bases between them. Germline V gene lookup returns CDR1 SGHAT and CDR2 FQNNGV.

The V gene is TRBV5-1, the J gene TRBJ2-3; D perhaps matches TRBD2 (5 bases). The V gene lost 4 bases and the J gene lost 6 bases, with 18 bases spanning the gap. The CDR3 length is 15 residues. Germline values: CDR1 SGHRS, CDR2 YFSETQ. DNA for the CDR3: TGCGCCAGCAGCGCACGCGGGTTCATGGTCGATACGCAGTATTTT. Translation: CASSARGFMVDTQYF.

This clone has just one count. The chain is built from TRBV18 and TRBJ2-1, with TRBD2 identical over 10 bases. This CDR3 comprises 14 residues. From germline, CDR1 is KGHSH and CDR2 LQKENI. Trimming removed 5 bases from V and 7 bases from J; junction bases left unmatched: 5. Written as DNA, the CDR3 is TGTGCCAGCTCAATAGCGGGAGGCAGAAATGAGCAGTTCTTC. Amino acid sequence: CASSIAGGRNEQFF.